This TCR beta chain emerged from a study of cytomegalovirus exposure and HLA in healthy donors. In the PCR, 60 Vbeta and 13 Jbeta primers were used. Libraries were prepared by immunoSEQ multiplex PCR; TCRdb keeps only in-frame clonotypes and omits some of them. The data hold approximately 110,000 clones, with approximately 70% observed a single time. This clone was found a few times. This CDR3 is 12 amino acids long. Germline V gene lookup returns CDR1 SQVTM and CDR2 ANQGSEA. Trimming removed 5 bases from V and 5 bases from J; junction bases left unmatched: 4. The source material was PBMCs. The chain combines TRBV29-1 with TRBJ1-2; TRBD1 aligns across 8 bases. This receptor was identified in a young man in good health and CMV-seropositive. The CDR3, as DNA: TGCAGCGTTTCTGACAGGGGTTATGGCTACACCTTC. Translation: CSVSDRGYGYTF.